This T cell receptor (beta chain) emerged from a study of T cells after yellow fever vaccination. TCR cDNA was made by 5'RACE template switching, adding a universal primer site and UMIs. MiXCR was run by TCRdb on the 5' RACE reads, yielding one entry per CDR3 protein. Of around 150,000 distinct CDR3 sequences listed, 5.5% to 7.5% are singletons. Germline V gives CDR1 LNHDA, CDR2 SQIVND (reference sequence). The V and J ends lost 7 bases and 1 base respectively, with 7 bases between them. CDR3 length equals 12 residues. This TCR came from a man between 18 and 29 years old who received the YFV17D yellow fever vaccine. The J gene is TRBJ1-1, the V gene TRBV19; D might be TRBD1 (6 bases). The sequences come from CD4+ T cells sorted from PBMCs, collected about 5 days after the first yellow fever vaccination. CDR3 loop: CASMDRNTEAFF. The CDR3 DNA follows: TGTGCCAGTATGGACAGGAACACTGAAGCTTTCTTT. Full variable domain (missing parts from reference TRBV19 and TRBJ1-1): DGGITQSPKYLFRKEGQNVTLSCEQNLNHDAMYWYRQDPGQGLRLIYYSQIVNDFQKGDIAEGYSVSREKKESFPLTVTSAQKNPTAFYLCASMDRNTEAFFGQGTRLTVV.